Described below is a single T cell receptor beta chain sequence and its context. Ages ranged from about 18 to 89 years, with residence in under 25 US areas. These data belong to a study of blood T cell repertoires in COVID-19. Across the study: Material from acute and convalescent COVID-19 was sourced from the United States, Italy and Spain. Sample material is recorded as cDNA or gDNA derived from T cells, B-cell-depleted T cells, or PBMCs.

V was cut by 0 bases and J by 4 bases, with 12 bases left in between. The CDR3 has 15 amino acids. Germline loops: CDR1 LNHNV, CDR2 YYDKDF (reference sequence). Assay: immunoSEQ multiplex PCR; the TCRdb copy retains only in-frame clones and omits some. The table records 450,000 to 500,000 clones, about nine tenths of them present only once. The receptor's source is a woman younger than 35 who had recovered from COVID-19. The sequencing sample was made of PBMCs or T cells enriched from blood (not recorded which). The rearrangement links TRBV15 to TRBJ2-5; the D gene is possibly TRBD2 (5 bases). CDR3 protein: CATSRDRSGGETQYF. The CDR3 DNA reads as TGTGCCACCAGCAGAGATCGGAGCGGAGGAGAGACCCAGTACTTC.